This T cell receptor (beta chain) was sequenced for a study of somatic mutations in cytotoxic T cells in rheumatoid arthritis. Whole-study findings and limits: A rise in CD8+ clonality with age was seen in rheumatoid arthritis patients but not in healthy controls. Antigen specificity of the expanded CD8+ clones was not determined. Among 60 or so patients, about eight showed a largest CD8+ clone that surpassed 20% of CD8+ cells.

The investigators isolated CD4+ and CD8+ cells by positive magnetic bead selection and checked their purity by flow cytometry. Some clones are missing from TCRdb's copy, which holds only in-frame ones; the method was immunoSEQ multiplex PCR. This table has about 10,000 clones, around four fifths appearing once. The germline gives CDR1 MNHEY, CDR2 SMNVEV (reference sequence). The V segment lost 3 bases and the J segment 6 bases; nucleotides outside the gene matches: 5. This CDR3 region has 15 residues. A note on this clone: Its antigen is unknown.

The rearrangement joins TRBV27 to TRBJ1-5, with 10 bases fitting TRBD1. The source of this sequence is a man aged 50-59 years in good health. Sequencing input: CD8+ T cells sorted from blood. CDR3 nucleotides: TGTGCCAGCAGTTTTAGCTGGGACAGGGGTCAGCCCCAGCATTTT. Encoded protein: CASSFSWDRGQPQHF.